These 8 T cell receptor beta chains originate from one sample sequenced in a study of OX40 agonist ivuxolimab in advanced cancers. Assay used: immunoSEQ multiplex PCR; TCRdb lists only in-frame clones, some missing. The data contain about 40,000 clones, 80% to 90% of them singletons. Sequencing used CD4+ or CD8+ T cells sorted from blood, obtained in a trial of the OX40 agonist ivuxolimab. The origin of the receptors is an adult with an advanced solid tumor such as melanoma, head and neck, liver or kidney cancer.

The chain recombines TRBV7-9 with TRBJ2-5; 8 bases line up with TRBD1. Germline V CDR1 and CDR2: SEHNR, FQNEAQ (reference sequence). With V trimmed by 4 bases and J by 4 bases, 11 bases remained unmatched. The length of the CDR3 is 16 residues. The CDR3 spells CASSWQGALGPETQYF. The DNA for the CDR3 is TGTGCCAGCAGCTGGCAGGGGGCGTTGGGACCAGAGACCCAGTACTTC.

This clone was seen a single time. V and J are TRBV30 and TRBJ1-1; D possibly corresponds to TRBD1 (5 bases). The CDR3 covers 13 residues. Per germline, CDR1 GTSNPN and CDR2 SVGIG (reference sequence). V lost 2 bases and J 1 base, leaving 8 bases between the germline ends. The CDR3 bases are TGTGCCTGGAGTATAACAGGGAACACTGAAGCTTTCTTT. Translated, it gives CAWSITGNTEAFF.

The chain recombines TRBV7-6 with TRBJ2-2; no firm D call. Germline CDR1 reads SGHVS; CDR2 reads FNYEAQ. The CDR3 runs to 17 residues. V lost 0 bases, J lost 1 base, and 12 bases lay in between. CDR3 sequence: CASSLAYYGKNTGELFF. In DNA, the CDR3 is TGTGCCAGCAGCTTAGCATATTACGGAAAGAACACCGGGGAGCTGTTTTTT.

The genes are TRBV5-5 and TRBJ1-2; TRBD1 matches 9 bases. This CDR3 contains 15 residues. Germline V gives CDR1 SGHKS, CDR2 YYEKEE (reference sequence). Losses at the gene ends were 4 bases for V and 4 bases for J; bases not matched to a gene: 8. CDR3 in amino acids: CASSAGQGRSYGYTF. CDR3 in DNA: TGTGCCAGCAGCGCGGGACAGGGAAGAAGCTATGGCTACACCTTC.

The chain recombines TRBV5-3 with TRBJ2-2, with a possible D match to TRBD2 (7 bases). TRBV5-3 is marked as an open reading frame, function uncertain. The CDR3 spans 17 residues. Trimming cost V 5 bases and J 4 bases, with 21 bases left between them. The CDR3 region has the DNA TGTGCCAGAAGTACCTACCTTCACAGGGAGGGCACCGGGGAGCTGTTTTTT. Translating it yields CARSTYLHREGTGELFF.

CDR3 sequence reads: CAWNPAGGNSPLHF. The CDR3 region has the DNA TGTGCCTGGAACCCGGCAGGGGGGAATTCACCCCTCCACTTT. The chain carries TRBV30 and TRBJ1-6; 7 nucleotides align to TRBD1. V shed 4 bases and J 7 bases; nucleotides not matched to a gene: 7. Germline lookup yields CDR1 GTSNPN and CDR2 SVGIG (reference sequence). The CDR3 has 14 residues. Looking up the rest from reference TRBV30 and TRBJ1-6 gives the full variable domain: SQTIHQWPATLVQPVGSPLSLECTVEGTSNPNLYWYRQAAGRGLQLLFYSVGIGQISSEVPQNLSASRPQDRQFILSSKKLLLSDSGFYLCAWNPAGGNSPLHFGNGTRLTVT.

This chain links TRBV2 with TRBJ1-2, with 9 bases lining up with TRBD1. This CDR3 has 15 residues. Looked up from germline, CDR1 is SNHLY and CDR2 is FYNNEI. Trimming at V came to 8 bases and at J to 7 bases, leaving 14 bases not matched to a gene. CDR3 in amino acids: CASSRDRASQGGYTF. CDR3 DNA: TGTGCCAGCTCCCGGGACAGGGCTTCACAGGGTGGCTACACCTTC.

This sequence joins TRBV5-4 and TRBJ1-4, with TRBD1 matching 11 bases. Per the germline V gene, CDR1 is SGHNT and CDR2 is YYREEE (reference sequence). V was pared by 0 bases and J by 11 bases, with 3 bases of the junction left unmatched. The CDR3 consists of 14 residues. This CDR3 is CASSLAGQGDKLFF. Written as DNA, the CDR3 is TGTGCCAGCAGCTTGGCGGGACAGGGGGATAAACTGTTTTTT.